These 4 T cell receptor beta chains were all obtained from the same sample, sequenced in a study of cytomegalovirus exposure and HLA in healthy donors. With 60 Vbeta and 13 Jbeta primers, the PCR was carried out. Clones were read by immunoSEQ multiplex PCR, and TCRdb kept only the in-frame ones, dropping some. Found here are more than 150,000 clones, over 80% of them singletons; the top ten hold approximately 1.3%. The sequencing sample was made of PBMCs. All receptors derive from a girl aged 5-17 years in good health and CMV-seropositive.

This clone occurred once. V is TRBV5-1 and J is TRBJ2-7; maybe TRBD2 (6 bases). V was clipped by 2 bases and J by 0 bases, with 9 bases between them. There are 14 residues in the CDR3. Germline V CDR1 and CDR2: SGHRS, YFSETQ. The CDR3 nucleotides read TGCGCCAGCAGCTTAACGGGGGACTCCTACGAGCAGTACTTC. This translates into CASSLTGDSYEQYF.

The rearrangement uses TRBV7-6 and TRBJ2-1; 11 bases align to TRBD2. Germline CDR1 and CDR2: SGHVS and FNYEAQ. With V trimmed by 5 bases and J by 5 bases, 8 bases remained unmatched. The CDR3 spans 16 residues. CDR3 nucleotides: TGTGCCAGCAGCCCGGCCGGGACTAGCGGTAACAATGAGCAGTTCTTC. Residues: CASSPAGTSGNNEQFF.

V usage is TRBV19 and J usage is TRBJ1-2; possible D gene TRBD1, 5 bases. Germline V gene sequence: CDR1 LNHDA, CDR2 SQIVND (reference sequence). V lost 0 bases and J lost 2, with 13 bases in between. The CDR3 loop spans 16 amino acids. The CDR3 spells CASSIDSGLGNYGYTF. The CDR3 nucleotides read TGTGCCAGTAGTATAGATTCGGGACTCGGAAACTATGGCTACACCTTC.

The gene calls are TRBV5-8 and TRBJ2-2; D call uncertain. The germline V gene encodes CDR1 SGHTS and CDR2 YDEGEE. Between the trimmed V and J ends, which lost 4 bases and 1 base, there was a span of 14 bases. The CDR3 has 16 amino acids. The CDR3 protein is CASSLLVSLNTGELFF. For the CDR3, the DNA is TGTGCCAGCAGCCTGCTGGTGAGCTTGAACACCGGGGAGCTGTTTTTT.